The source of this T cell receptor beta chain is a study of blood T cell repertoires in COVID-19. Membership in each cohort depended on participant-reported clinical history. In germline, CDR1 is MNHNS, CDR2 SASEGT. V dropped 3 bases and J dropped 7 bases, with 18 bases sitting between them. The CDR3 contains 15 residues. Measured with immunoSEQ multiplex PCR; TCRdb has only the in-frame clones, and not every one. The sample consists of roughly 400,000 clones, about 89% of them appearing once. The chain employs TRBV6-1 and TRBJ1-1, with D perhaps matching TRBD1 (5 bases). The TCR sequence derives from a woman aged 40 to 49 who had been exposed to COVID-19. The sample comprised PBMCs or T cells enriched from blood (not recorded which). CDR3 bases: TGTGCCAGCAGTGACAGGGTTTCCCCCCCCAATGAAGCTTTCTTT. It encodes CASSDRVSPPNEAFF.